These 30 T cell receptor beta chains were sequenced from one sample in a study of PD-1 blockade in classical Hodgkin lymphoma. Regarding time point: cycle 4 day 1 (C4D1), after five to seven weeks of nivolumab. Every one of the patients relapsed after autologous stem cell transplantation (brentuximab vedotin exposure was variable). Profiled with immunoSEQ multiplex PCR; TCRdb holds only in-frame clones, not every one. Among approximately 9,000 clones listed, around nine tenths were seen once. This specimen consisted of peripheral blood mononuclear cells (PBMCs), obtained before the fourth cycle of nivolumab. The receptors originated from a human donor with classical Hodgkin lymphoma.

The gene calls are TRBV7-2 and TRBJ1-5; TRBD1 might be the D (5 bases). CDR3 length equals 15 residues. Looked up from germline, CDR1 is SGHTA and CDR2 is FQGNSA. V dropped 2 bases and J dropped 4 bases, with 12 bases sitting between them. CDR3 protein: CASSLFRDLNQPQHF. CDR3 sequence (DNA): TGTGCCAGCAGCTTATTTCGGGACCTTAATCAGCCCCAGCATTTT. Looking up the rest from reference TRBV7-2 and TRBJ1-5 gives the full variable domain: GAGVSQSPSNKVTEKGKDVELRCDPISGHTALYWYRQSLGQGLEFLIYFQGNSAPDKSGLPSDRFSAERTGGSVSTLTIQRTQQEDSAVYLCASSLFRDLNQPQHFGDGTRLSIL.

The J gene is TRBJ2-5, the V gene TRBV28; 9 bases fit TRBD1. Per the germline V gene, CDR1 is MDHEN and CDR2 is SYDVKM. V lost 8 bases and J lost 2; bases outside the gene matches: 9. The CDR3 is 15 amino acids. The CDR3 DNA reads TGTGCCAGCCGTAACGGACAGGGGACACAAGAGACCCAGTACTTC. The encoded protein is CASRNGQGTQETQYF.

This chain links TRBV7-6 with TRBJ2-1; 14 bases agree with TRBD2. CDR1 is SGHVS and CDR2 is FNYEAQ in the germline V gene. This CDR3 is 16 amino acids long. V lost 5 bases, J lost 9 bases, and 9 bases stayed unmatched. CDR3 nucleotides: TGTGCCAGCAGCCCGACTAGCGGGGGGGCCTTGGGTGAGCAGTTCTTC. Translated: CASSPTSGGALGEQFF. The whole variable domain, filled in from reference TRBV7-6 and TRBJ2-1, reads GAGVSQSPRYKVTKRGQDVALRCDPISGHVSLYWYRQALGQGPEFLTYFNYEAQQDKSGLPNDRFSAERPEGSISTLTIQRTEQRDSAMYRCASSPTSGGALGEQFFGPGTRLTVL.

V gene TRBV5-1 combines with J gene TRBJ2-7; weak D call: TRBD1 (5 bases). Looked up from germline, CDR1 is SGHRS and CDR2 is YFSETQ. V was shortened by 1 base and J by 1 base, with 9 bases between the two germline ends. This CDR3 region has 14 residues. DNA for the CDR3: TGCGCCAGCAGCTTGCGGACACCGTCCTACGAGCAGTACTTC. Translating it yields CASSLRTPSYEQYF.

CDR3 sequence (DNA): TGTGCCAGCAGTTATTTCCGGGACTCTGGAAACACCATATATTTT. This encodes CASSYFRDSGNTIYF. The chain couples TRBV5-6 to TRBJ1-3; D gene uncertain. Trimming left V 5 bases short and J 0 bases short, with 12 bases between. The CDR3 extends over 15 amino acids. CDR1 is SGHDT, CDR2 YYEEEE, per germline.

The chain has TRBV15 and TRBJ1-6, with D maybe TRBD1 (5 bases). The germline gives CDR1 LNHNV, CDR2 YYDKDF (reference sequence). The CDR3 totals 16 residues. The V and J ends lost 5 bases and 4 bases respectively, with 15 bases between them. CDR3 amino acids: CATSSQGTLYNSPLHF. CDR3 in DNA: TGTGCCACCAGCTCTCAAGGGACTTTGTATAATTCACCCCTCCACTTT.

V is TRBV6-6 and J is TRBJ2-5; TRBD1 aligns across 9 bases. This CDR3 has 15 amino acids. Germline loops: CDR1 MNHNY, CDR2 SVGAGI (reference sequence). The J segment lost 4 bases and the V segment lost 11 bases, leaving 14 bases of the junction unmatched. The CDR3: CAGQQGASPLETQYF. CDR3 bases: TGTGCCGGACAACAGGGGGCTAGCCCCCTAGAGACCCAGTACTTC.

The rearrangement joins TRBV7-9 to TRBJ1-6; unclear D gene. This CDR3 contains 15 residues. Trimming shortened V by 0 bases and J by 0 bases, and 3 bases separated the two germline ends. Germline values: CDR1 SEHNR, CDR2 FQNEAQ (reference sequence). The CDR3 nucleotides read TGTGCCAGCAGCTTAGCGGCCTCCTATAATTCACCCCTCCACTTT. This codes for CASSLAASYNSPLHF.

V gene TRBV10-3 combines with J gene TRBJ2-3; 7 bases are a match to TRBD1. The V and J ends lost 6 bases and 1 base, in that order; junction bases with no gene match: 4. This CDR3 contains 14 residues. Germline V gene sequence: CDR1 ENHRY, CDR2 SYGVKD. The CDR3 sequence is CAIRGTARTDTQYF. DNA for the CDR3: TGTGCCATCAGGGGGACAGCACGCACAGATACGCAGTATTTT.

The V gene is TRBV7-6, the J gene TRBJ2-3, with 8 bases identical to TRBD2. The germline CDR1 and CDR2 sequences are SGHVS and FNYEAQ. V trimming: 5 bases; J trimming: 2 bases; junction bases outside the gene matches: 9. There are 16 residues in the CDR3. The CDR3 region has the DNA TGTGCCAGCAGCATAGGGACTAGTCTATCCACAGATACGCAGTATTTT. Its translation is CASSIGTSLSTDTQYF.

This clone is labeled medium-sized. The chain recombines TRBV7-3 with TRBJ1-4, with 10 bases lining up with TRBD1. This CDR3 has 16 amino acids. CDR1 and CDR2 from the germline V gene are SGHTA and FQGTGA. The V gene end was trimmed by 1 base and the J gene end by 3 bases; junction bases not matched to a gene: 2. CDR3 in DNA: TGTGCCAGCAGCTTAAAAGGGACAGGGGCTAATGAAAAACTGTTTTTT. Translated: CASSLKGTGANEKLFF.

This rearrangement joins TRBV7-8 to TRBJ2-5, with D tentatively TRBD1 or TRBD2 (5 bases each). The germline V gene encodes CDR1 SGHVS and CDR2 FQNEAQ. V was trimmed by 1 base and J by 1 base, leaving 13 bases between them. The CDR3 is 16 residues long. The CDR3, as DNA: TGTGCCAGCAGCTTAGGGTCCAGTGGGGGCCAAGAGACCCAGTACTTC. Residues: CASSLGSSGGQETQYF.

The chain couples TRBV27 to TRBJ1-2; D remains unclear. CDR3 length: 15 residues. Germline values: CDR1 MNHEY, CDR2 SMNVEV (reference sequence). V lost 5 bases to trimming and J lost 7 bases, with 20 bases between them. The CDR3 loop is CASSRTPVPVGGYTF. The DNA of the CDR3 is TGTGCCAGCAGTCGAACCCCTGTCCCCGTAGGTGGCTACACCTTC.

This chain uses TRBV19 with TRBJ2-3, with TRBD2 matching over 8 bases. The J segment lost 2 bases and the V segment lost 8 bases, leaving 3 bases of the junction unmatched. This CDR3 comprises 13 residues. Germline V gene data show CDR1 as LNHDA and CDR2 as SQIVND (reference sequence). The CDR3, as DNA: TGTGCCAGTCGGGAGGGCGCCACAGATACGCAGTATTTT. This sequence encodes CASREGATDTQYF.

The V gene is TRBV9, the J gene TRBJ2-3; maybe TRBD1 (5 bases). Germline V CDR1 and CDR2: SGDLS, YYNGEE. The CDR3 is 15 residues long. V lost 0 bases and J lost 6, with 14 bases in between. This CDR3 is CASSVDRPSGDTQYF. The DNA for the CDR3 is TGTGCCAGCAGCGTAGATCGACCCTCAGGGGATACGCAGTATTTT.

The V gene is TRBV2, the J gene TRBJ2-3; TRBD2 might be the D (6 bases). Germline V gene lookup returns CDR1 SNHLY and CDR2 FYNNEI. Between the trimmed V and J ends, which lost 4 bases and 3 bases, there was a span of 14 bases. CDR3 length equals 15 residues. In DNA form, the CDR3 reads TGTGCCAGCAGTGTGTATGGCGGGGATACAGATACGCAGTATTTT. Translating gives CASSVYGGDTDTQYF.

This clone was seen a handful of times. V usage is TRBV19 and J usage is TRBJ1-5; 7 bases agree with TRBD1. The V gene end was trimmed by 5 bases and the J gene end by 6 bases; junction bases not matched to a gene: 7. The CDR3 sequence is 14 residues long. Germline V gene lookup returns CDR1 LNHDA and CDR2 SQIVND (reference sequence). CDR3 DNA sequence: TGTGCCAGTAGTGCCAGGGGGGAAAGTCAGCCCCAGCATTTT. The encoded protein is CASSARGESQPQHF.

The rearrangement uses TRBV9 and TRBJ2-1, with 9 bases that match TRBD2. This CDR3 contains 15 residues. The ends lost 5 bases at V and 2 bases at J; junction bases unmatched: 5. CDR1 SGDLS and CDR2 YYNGEE come from the germline V gene. The CDR3 DNA sequence: TGTGCCAGCAGTCCTGTAGCGGGGGCCTACAATGAGCAGTTCTTC. Encoded protein: CASSPVAGAYNEQFF.

The gene calls are TRBV10-3 and TRBJ2-7, with TRBD2 matching over 14 bases. There are 15 residues in the CDR3. Germline CDR1 is ENHRY and CDR2 is SYGVKD. V dropped 6 bases and J dropped 5; count of bases not matched to a gene: 6. The CDR3: CAIRPGLAGVHEQYF. CDR3 nucleotide sequence: TGTGCCATCAGACCGGGACTAGCGGGAGTACACGAGCAGTACTTC.

The rearrangement joins TRBV18 to TRBJ1-5; no clear D. CDR1 KGHSH and CDR2 LQKENI come from the germline V gene. The V end was cut by 1 base, the J end by 0 bases, with 10 bases between. This CDR3 contains 16 residues. The CDR3 reads CASSPLQAYSNQPQHF. Written as DNA, the CDR3 is TGTGCCAGCTCACCACTGCAAGCTTATAGCAATCAGCCCCAGCATTTT.

This chain connects TRBV4-1 to TRBJ2-1; 10 bases agree with TRBD2. V lost 3 bases and J lost 6; bases outside the gene matches: 8. Germline CDR1 MGHRA, CDR2 YSYEKL. This CDR3 comprises 16 residues. The CDR3 region has the DNA TGCGCCAGCAGCCAGGAAGAGCGGGGGGGGGTCAATGAGCAGTTCTTC. Translating gives CASSQEERGGVNEQFF.

The chain combines TRBV7-9 with TRBJ1-1, with D unclear. The germline gives CDR1 SEHNR, CDR2 FQNEAQ (reference sequence). V lost 1 base and J lost 6, with 9 bases in between. The CDR3 is 13 residues long. The CDR3 loop is CASSLGWVAEAFF. The CDR3 coding sequence is TGTGCCAGCAGCTTAGGGTGGGTGGCTGAAGCTTTCTTT. Based on the CDR3 plus reference TRBV7-9 and TRBJ1-1, the full variable domain is DTGVSQNPRHKITKRGQNVTFRCDPISEHNRLYWYRQTLGQGPEFLTYFQNEAQLEKSRLLSDRFSAERPKGSFSTLEIQRTEQGDSAMYLCASSLGWVAEAFFGQGTRLTVV.

This CDR3 is CASSFLGLRTDTQYF. For the CDR3, the DNA is TGTGCCAGCAGCTTCTTGGGGCTTCGCACAGATACGCAGTATTTT. This chain links TRBV11-3 with TRBJ2-3; D may be TRBD1 (5 bases). Germline V gene lookup returns CDR1 SGHNT and CDR2 YENEEA. The CDR3 sequence is 15 residues long. The V end was cut by 3 bases, the J end by 1 base, with 11 bases between.

This clone appeared a single time. This chain links TRBV5-8 with TRBJ1-2; D possibly corresponds to TRBD1 (5 bases). V lost 0 bases and J lost 2, with 8 bases in between. This CDR3 is 14 amino acids long. CDR1 and CDR2 from the germline V gene are SGHTS and YDEGEE. CDR3: CASSLGQINYGYTF. DNA of the CDR3: TGTGCCAGCAGCTTGGGACAGATAAACTATGGCTACACCTTC.

This sequence joins TRBV2 and TRBJ2-3; 8 bases agree with TRBD2. Germline CDR1 SNHLY, CDR2 FYNNEI. J lost 5 bases, V lost 5 bases, and 9 bases had no gene match. CDR3 size: 15 residues. The DNA for the CDR3 is TGTGCCAGCAGTCCGGGGGGGGGCCCTGGAGATACGCAGTATTTT. Translation gives CASSPGGGPGDTQYF.

The V call is TRBV9, the J call TRBJ2-3; TRBD2 matches at 8 bases. Germline trimming cut 7 bases from V and 6 bases from J; bases unmatched to any gene: 7. Per germline, CDR1 SGDLS and CDR2 YYNGEE. This CDR3 spans 13 amino acids. The CDR3 DNA follows: TGTGCCAGCTCAGTAGCGGGGTCGGATACGCAGTATTTT. This codes for CASSVAGSDTQYF.

This clone has only one observation. CDR3 sequence (DNA): TGTGCTAGTGGTTTGGGCCACTCGGGGGGCAGTGGCTACACCTTC. It codes for CASGLGHSGGSGYTF. The V gene is TRBV12-5, the J gene TRBJ1-2, with D perhaps TRBD1 (6 bases). Trimming stripped 1 base from V and 7 bases from J, with 16 bases between. The V gene's germline CDR1 is LGHNT and CDR2 FRNRAP. The CDR3 is 15 amino acids.

The gene calls are TRBV19 and TRBJ2-5; TRBD2 matches 8 bases. There are 13 residues in the CDR3. Trimming removed 0 bases from V and 13 bases from J; junction bases left unmatched: 7. The germline V gene has CDR1 LNHDA and CDR2 SQIVND (reference sequence). Here the CDR3 reads CASSIERTSPTYF. The CDR3, as DNA: TGTGCCAGTAGTATAGAGCGGACTAGCCCAACGTACTTC.

Here the CDR3 reads CASSFLAGGLAGELFF. The CDR3 DNA is TGTGCCAGCAGTTTTCTAGCGGGGGGGCTAGCCGGGGAGCTGTTTTTT. The rearrangement joins TRBV27 to TRBJ2-2; 12 positions agree with TRBD2. Trimming at V came to 3 bases and at J to 6 bases, leaving 5 bases not matched to a gene. The germline gives CDR1 MNHEY, CDR2 SMNVEV (reference sequence). This CDR3 region has 16 residues.

The V and J genes are TRBV27 and TRBJ2-5; 7 positions match TRBD2. CDR1 is MNHEY, CDR2 SMNVEV, per germline (reference sequence). The trim removed 5 bases at V and 1 base at J, leaving 7 bases unmatched. The CDR3 runs to 15 residues. The CDR3 sequence is CASSPHKRGQETQYF. CDR3 nucleotide sequence: TGTGCCAGCAGTCCCCATAAGCGGGGCCAAGAGACCCAGTACTTC.